This T cell receptor (beta chain) was obtained from a study of spatial heterogeneity in lung cancer. This clonotype was recorded at least ten times. TCRdb re-called the 5' RACE reads through MiXCR, storing one row per CDR3 protein. The sample has fewer than 9,500 distinct CDR3 sequences, less than 20% seen once. V shed 4 bases and J 5 bases; nucleotides not matched to a gene: 7. CDR3 length: 15 residues. Germline CDR1 and CDR2: SNHLY and FYNNEI. Time point of the sample: sample taken at primary tumor resection. Just over 70 TRACERx patients with early, untreated non-small cell lung cancer donated samples. Sequencing of whole RNA from tumor, nontumor lung or frozen PBMC involved no sorting.

The sequenced sample was normal lung tissue next to the tumor, obtained at surgery. This receptor was obtained from a male donor with early-stage non-small cell lung cancer. The V gene is TRBV2, the J gene TRBJ2-5, with 10 nucleotides matching TRBD2. The CDR3 nucleotides are TGTGCCAGCAGTGGCCAAGCGGGAGGGGTGGAGACCCAGTACTTC. Residues: CASSGQAGGVETQYF.